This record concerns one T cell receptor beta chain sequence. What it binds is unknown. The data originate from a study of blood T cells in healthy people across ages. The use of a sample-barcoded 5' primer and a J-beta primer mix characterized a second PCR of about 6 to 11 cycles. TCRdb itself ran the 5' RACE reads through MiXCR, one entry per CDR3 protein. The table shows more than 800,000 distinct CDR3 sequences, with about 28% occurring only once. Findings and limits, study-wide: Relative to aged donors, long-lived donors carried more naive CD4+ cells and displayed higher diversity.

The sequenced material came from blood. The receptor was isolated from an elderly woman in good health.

CDR3 nucleotides: TGCAGTGCTAGAGAACCGGGACAGGGGCCCACCGGGGAGCTGTTTTTT. Its protein product is CSAREPGQGPTGELFF. The chain has TRBV20-1 and TRBJ2-2, with 10 bases matching TRBD1. The V gene's germline CDR1 is DFQATT and CDR2 SNEGSKA (reference sequence). The length of the CDR3 is 16 residues. The V and J ends lost 0 bases and 4 bases, in that order; junction bases with no gene match: 5.